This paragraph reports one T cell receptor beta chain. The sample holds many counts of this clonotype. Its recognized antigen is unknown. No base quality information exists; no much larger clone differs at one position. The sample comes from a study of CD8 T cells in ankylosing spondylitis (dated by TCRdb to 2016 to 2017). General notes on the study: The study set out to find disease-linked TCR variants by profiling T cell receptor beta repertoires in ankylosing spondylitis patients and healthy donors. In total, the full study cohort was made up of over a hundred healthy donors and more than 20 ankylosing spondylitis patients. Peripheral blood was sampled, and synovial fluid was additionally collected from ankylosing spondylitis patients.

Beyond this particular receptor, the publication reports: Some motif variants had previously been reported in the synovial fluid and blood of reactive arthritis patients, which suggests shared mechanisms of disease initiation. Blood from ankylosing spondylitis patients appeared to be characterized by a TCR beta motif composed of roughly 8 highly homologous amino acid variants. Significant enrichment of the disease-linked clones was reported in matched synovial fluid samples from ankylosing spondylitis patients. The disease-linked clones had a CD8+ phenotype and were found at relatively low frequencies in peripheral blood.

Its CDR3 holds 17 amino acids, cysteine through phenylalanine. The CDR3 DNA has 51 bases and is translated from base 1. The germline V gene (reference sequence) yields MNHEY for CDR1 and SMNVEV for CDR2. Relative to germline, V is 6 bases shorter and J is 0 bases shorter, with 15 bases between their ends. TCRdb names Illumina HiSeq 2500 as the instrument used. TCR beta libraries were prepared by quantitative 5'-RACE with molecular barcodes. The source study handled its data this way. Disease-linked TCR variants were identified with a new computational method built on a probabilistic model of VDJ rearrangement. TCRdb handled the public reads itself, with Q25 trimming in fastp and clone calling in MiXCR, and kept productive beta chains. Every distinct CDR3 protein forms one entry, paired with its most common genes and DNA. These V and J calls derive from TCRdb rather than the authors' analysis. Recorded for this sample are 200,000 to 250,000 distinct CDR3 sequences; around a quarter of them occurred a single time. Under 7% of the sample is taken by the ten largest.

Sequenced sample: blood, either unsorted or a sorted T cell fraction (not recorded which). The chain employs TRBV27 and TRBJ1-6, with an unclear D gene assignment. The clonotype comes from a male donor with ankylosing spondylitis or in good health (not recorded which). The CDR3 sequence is CASRHTRPSSYNSPLHF. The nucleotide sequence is TGTGCCAGCAGACACACTCGCCCTAGCTCCTATAATTCACCCCTCCACTTT.